Listed here are 14 T cell receptor beta chains from one sample, sequenced in a study of cytomegalovirus exposure and HLA in healthy donors. PCR involved 60 Vbeta and 13 Jbeta primers. Method: immunoSEQ multiplex PCR; TCRdb's copy keeps in-frame clones and lacks some. The sample holds 150,000 to 200,000 clones, approximately 79% seen once. Sequencing input: PBMCs. Receptors were obtained from a woman in her twenties or thirties in good health and CMV-seropositive.

In this sample, this clone turned up once. The gene calls are TRBV13 and TRBJ2-7; D unresolved. Germline CDR1 is PRHDT and CDR2 is FYEKMQ (reference sequence). This CDR3 comprises 14 residues. V lost 0 bases, J lost 3 bases, and 9 bases lay in between. The CDR3, as DNA: TGTGCCAGCAGCTTAGGTTCTGAGATCTACGAGCAGTACTTC. This gives the protein CASSLGSEIYEQYF.

The gene calls are TRBV7-7 and TRBJ2-7; the match to TRBD2 covers 12 bases. This CDR3 is built from 15 residues. Germline V gene data show CDR1 as SSHAT and CDR2 as FNYEAQ (reference sequence). Trimming at V came to 5 bases and at J to 6 bases, leaving 8 bases not matched to a gene. CDR3 nucleotides: TGTGCCAGCAGCAAAAGACTAGCGGGAGACTCCGAGCAGTACTTC. Protein sequence: CASSKRLAGDSEQYF.

The V and J genes are TRBV6-6 and TRBJ1-2; 7 bases are a match to TRBD1. CDR1 is MNHNY and CDR2 is SVGAGI in the germline V gene (reference sequence). Losses at the gene ends were 10 bases for V and 4 bases for J; bases not matched to a gene: 6. The CDR3 spans 12 residues. DNA for the CDR3: TGTGCCAAAACAGGGGAGGTCTATGGCTACACCTTC. Translated: CAKTGEVYGYTF.

J is TRBJ2-2 and V is TRBV5-6; no definite D call. Germline CDR1 and CDR2: SGHDT and YYEEEE. Deletions cut 2 bases from V and 5 bases from J, with 13 bases between. The CDR3 extends over 15 amino acids. CDR3 sequence (DNA): TGTGCCAGCAGCTTTGTTCAGATCCGTACCGGGGAGCTGTTTTTT. This codes for CASSFVQIRTGELFF.

The gene calls are TRBV19 and TRBJ2-7, with 7 bases aligning to TRBD2. The V gene end was trimmed by 3 bases and the J gene end by 6 bases; junction bases not matched to a gene: 8. The CDR3 contains 14 residues. Germline loops: CDR1 LNHDA, CDR2 SQIVND (reference sequence). The chain's CDR3 is CASSIFFSGTEQYF. CDR3 sequence (DNA): TGTGCCAGTAGTATTTTCTTCAGCGGGACCGAGCAGTACTTC. Together with reference TRBV19 and TRBJ2-7, the CDR3 gives the full variable domain: DGGITQSPKYLFRKEGQNVTLSCEQNLNHDAMYWYRQDPGQGLRLIYYSQIVNDFQKGDIAEGYSVSREKKESFPLTVTSAQKNPTAFYLCASSIFFSGTEQYFGPGTRLTVT.

The rearrangement links TRBV5-1 to TRBJ2-7; 9 nucleotides line up with TRBD2. The V and J ends lost 0 bases and 1 base, in that order; junction bases with no gene match: 2. This CDR3 has 15 residues. Germline V lookup: CDR1 SGHRS, CDR2 YFSETQ. CDR3 coding DNA: TGCGCCAGCAGCTTGGGACTAGCGGAATCCTACGAGCAGTACTTC. Protein product: CASSLGLAESYEQYF.

V usage is TRBV29-1 and J usage is TRBJ2-7, with TRBD1 identical over 11 bases. In germline, CDR1 is SQVTM, CDR2 ANQGSEA. The V segment lost 4 bases and the J segment 3 bases; nucleotides outside the gene matches: 5. This CDR3 region has 14 residues. DNA of the CDR3: TGCAGCGTTGTCCTCGGGACAGGGGGCTACGAGCAGTACTTC. Translating gives CSVVLGTGGYEQYF.

The sample holds a few counts of this clone. The V gene is TRBV14, the J gene TRBJ1-1; maybe TRBD1 (5 bases). Germline V gene sequence: CDR1 SGHDN, CDR2 FVKESK. CDR3 length: 15 amino acids. Trimming shortened V by 4 bases and J by 8 bases, and 20 bases separated the two germline ends. The CDR3 DNA reads TGTGCCAGCAGCCTAATAGGGGCCCCCCACTTAGAAGCTTTCTTT. It is translated as CASSLIGAPHLEAFF.

This chain connects TRBV27 to TRBJ2-7, with TRBD2 as a possible D gene (6 bases). This CDR3 is 14 amino acids long. V dropped 5 bases and J dropped 3 bases, with 14 bases sitting between them. Per germline, CDR1 MNHEY and CDR2 SMNVEV (reference sequence). CDR3 DNA sequence: TGTGCCAGCAGTCCCCGGGGGACCTACTACGAGCAGTACTTC. It translates to CASSPRGTYYEQYF.

This sequence joins TRBV6-4 and TRBJ1-6; D might be TRBD1 (5 bases). The CDR3 is 14 residues long. The V gene's germline CDR1 is MRHNA and CDR2 SNTAGT. V dropped 1 base and J dropped 11 bases, with 12 bases sitting between them. This chain's CDR3 is CASSDFGTGAPLHF. The CDR3, as DNA: TGTGCCAGCAGTGACTTTGGGACTGGGGCACCCCTCCACTTT.

The count of this clone is one. CDR3 bases: TGTGCCATCAGTGAGTCAGGGGCGAACACCGGGGAGCTGTTTTTT. Translating gives CAISESGANTGELFF. The chain carries TRBV10-3 and TRBJ2-2, with a weak D call TRBD1 (5 bases). The CDR3 runs 15 residues. The germline V and J ends were trimmed by 0 bases and 0 bases, with 5 bases remaining between them. From germline, CDR1 is ENHRY and CDR2 SYGVKD.

The chain is built from TRBV7-8 and TRBJ2-7, with 7 bases that match TRBD2. V lost 5 bases, J lost 6 bases, and 7 bases stayed unmatched. CDR3 length: 13 amino acids. Looked up from germline, CDR1 is SGHVS and CDR2 is FQNEAQ. The CDR3 DNA follows: TGTGCCAGCAGCACTAGCGTCCCTGGCGAGCAGTACTTC. Protein sequence: CASSTSVPGEQYF.

As DNA, the CDR3 is TGCGCCAGCAGCCCTAGCGGGGGGGCTCAATACATTCAGTACTTC. This codes for CASSPSGGAQYIQYF. This chain uses TRBV5-1 with TRBJ2-4; 12 nucleotides match TRBD2. There are 15 residues in the CDR3. CDR1 and CDR2 (germline): SGHRS, YFSETQ. V lost 4 bases to trimming and J lost 8 bases; unmatched junction nucleotides: 7.

The table lists this clone with a count of one. In the same sample, other DNA sequences code for this CDR3. The V gene is TRBV4-3, the J gene TRBJ1-2; D perhaps matches TRBD1 (6 bases). V lost 0 bases, J lost 2 bases, and 10 bases lay in between. The CDR3 contains 15 residues. Germline V gene sequence: CDR1 LGHNA, CDR2 YSLEER. The chain's CDR3 is CASSQDRGTNYGYTF. Here the CDR3 DNA reads TGCGCCAGCAGCCAAGATAGGGGGACCAACTATGGCTACACCTTC.